The clone carrying this T cell receptor (beta chain) was found a few times. This specimen belongs to a study of T cell responses to AZD1222 COVID-19 vaccine. The CDR3 extends over 13 amino acids. The V end lost 10 bases, the J end lost 2 bases, and 14 bases lay between the germline ends. Germline V gene sequence: CDR1 KGHSH, CDR2 LQKENI. Sequenced by immunoSEQ multiplex PCR; TCRdb stores in-frame clones only, minus some. The table shows some 64,000 clones, with roughly 80% occurring only once. The chain couples TRBV18 to TRBJ1-1; the D is unclear. The sequence was collected from an adult in good health. The material was peripheral blood, obtained on day 0 of AZD1222 vaccination. Here the CDR3 DNA reads TGTGCCACCCTCGGCCCTATAAACACTGAAGCTTTCTTT. Translation gives CATLGPINTEAFF.